The 26 T cell receptor beta chains presented below share a single source sample, sequenced in a study of shared clonotypes between healthy human individuals. Sequencing was performed with immunoSEQ multiplex PCR; in TCRdb, only in-frame clones are kept and a portion is missing. The sample carries hundreds of thousands of clones, around two thirds recorded once. The specimen sequenced was memory CD4+ T cells sorted from blood. This sample's subset: CD45RA-negative fraction. The receptors derive from a woman aged 30 to 39 in good health.

The rearrangement uses TRBV7-2 and TRBJ2-3, with 12 nucleotides matching TRBD2. The CDR3 extends over 18 amino acids. V was clipped by 1 base and J by 5 bases; unmatched bases: 10. CDR1 and CDR2 (germline): SGHTA, FQGNSA. CDR3 residues: CASSLVRLAGGPGDTQYF. DNA for the CDR3: TGTGCCAGCAGCTTAGTTCGGCTAGCGGGAGGGCCAGGAGATACGCAGTATTTT. The entire variable domain, with the rest obtained from reference TRBV7-2 and TRBJ2-3, is as follows: GAGVSQSPSNKVTEKGKDVELRCDPISGHTALYWYRQSLGQGLEFLIYFQGNSAPDKSGLPSDRFSAERTGGSVSTLTIQRTQQEDSAVYLCASSLVRLAGGPGDTQYFGPGTRLTVL.

There are a few counts of this clone. Other DNA sequences within the sample encode an identical CDR3. The chain is built from TRBV20-1 and TRBJ1-1; no clear D. The CDR3 contains 10 residues. Trimming pared 3 bases from V and 2 bases from J, leaving 1 base between. In germline, CDR1 is DFQATT, CDR2 SNEGSKA (reference sequence). CDR3 sequence: CSASNTEAFF. CDR3 in DNA: TGCAGTGCTAGTAACACTGAAGCTTTCTTT.

CDR3 loop: CASSTDNANYGYTF. CDR3 bases: TGTGCCAGCAGCACGGACAACGCTAACTATGGCTACACCTTC. J is TRBJ1-2 and V is TRBV5-4, with a tentative D call TRBD1 (5 bases). Trimming took off 4 bases at V and 0 bases at J, with 10 bases between the two ends. The CDR3 has 14 amino acids. CDR1 is SGHNT, CDR2 YYREEE, per germline (reference sequence).

The chain is built from TRBV29-1 and TRBJ2-7; tentatively, D is TRBD1 (6 bases). The CDR3 sequence is 12 residues long. Deletions cut 3 bases from V and 7 bases from J, with 13 bases between. Germline V CDR1 and CDR2: SQVTM, ANQGSEA. In DNA, the CDR3 is TGCAGCGTTGACCAGGGGTCGTGGGAGCAGTACTTC. Translation gives CSVDQGSWEQYF.

This sequence joins TRBV6-6 and TRBJ1-2, with a tentative D call TRBD1 (6 bases). CDR3 length: 15 residues. With 8 bases removed from V and 0 bases from J, the gap between germline ends came to 16 bases. From germline, CDR1 is MNHNY and CDR2 SVGAGI (reference sequence). The CDR3 nucleotides are TGTGCCAGCCTTCGGGCAGGACAGTCTAACTATGGCTACACCTTC. Translation gives CASLRAGQSNYGYTF.

The chain employs TRBV9 and TRBJ1-1, with D perhaps TRBD1 (6 bases). Trimming stripped 0 bases from V and 3 bases from J, with 15 bases between. The CDR3 loop spans 16 amino acids. Germline V gene lookup returns CDR1 SGDLS and CDR2 YYNGEE. The CDR3 here is CASSVGEGGWDTEAFF. CDR3 coding DNA: TGTGCCAGCAGCGTAGGGGAAGGGGGTTGGGACACTGAAGCTTTCTTT.

The chain is built from TRBV6-6 and TRBJ1-2, with D unresolved. Germline CDR1 MNHNY, CDR2 SVGAGI (reference sequence). Trimming removed 4 bases at V and 3 bases at J, with 6 bases between. This CDR3 has 12 amino acids. Here the CDR3 reads CASSWPDYGYTF. The CDR3 DNA follows: TGTGCCAGCAGTTGGCCAGACTATGGCTACACCTTC.

CDR3 DNA sequence: TGTGCCAGCAGTGACGCAGGCACCGGGGAGCTGTTTTTT. Translated, it gives CASSDAGTGELFF. V usage is TRBV2 and J usage is TRBJ2-2; D gene ambiguous. The CDR3 extends over 13 amino acids. Trimming took off 3 bases at V and 4 bases at J, with 6 bases between the two ends. CDR1 is SNHLY, CDR2 FYNNEI, per germline. Full variable domain (rest looked up from reference TRBV2 and TRBJ2-2): EPEVTQTPSHQVTQMGQEVILRCVPISNHLYFYWYRQILGQKVEFLVSFYNNEISEKSEIFDDQFSVERPDGSNFTLKIRSTKLEDSAMYFCASSDAGTGELFFGEGSRLTVL.

The V call is TRBV28, the J call TRBJ2-3; TRBD2 matches 7 bases. Trimming at V came to 6 bases and at J to 6 bases, leaving 18 bases not matched to a gene. The CDR3 sequence is 17 residues long. CDR1 and CDR2 from the germline V gene are MDHEN and SYDVKM. Here the CDR3 DNA reads TGTGCCAGCAGATCTAGACTAGCCCCATCAGTCGGGGATACGCAGTATTTT. This gives the protein CASRSRLAPSVGDTQYF.

The chain combines TRBV10-3 with TRBJ2-7; TRBD1 might be the D (5 bases). V lost 6 bases and J 3 bases, leaving 18 bases between the germline ends. CDR3 length: 15 amino acids. The germline V gene encodes CDR1 ENHRY and CDR2 SYGVKD. CDR3: CAISETAMMNYEQYF. The CDR3 nucleotides read TGTGCCATCAGCGAGACAGCTATGATGAACTACGAGCAGTACTTC.

This clone appeared many times. The rearrangement uses TRBV18 and TRBJ2-3; 11 bases are shared with TRBD2. This CDR3 has 16 amino acids. CDR1 KGHSH and CDR2 LQKENI come from the germline V gene. J gave up 4 bases and V 4 bases, and 7 bases lay outside the gene matches. As DNA, the CDR3 is TGTGCCAGCTCACACACACTAGCGGGAGACGCAGATACGCAGTATTTT. Its protein is CASSHTLAGDADTQYF.

The chain recombines TRBV5-6 with TRBJ2-7; the D gene is possibly TRBD1 (5 bases). The CDR3 runs to 15 residues. From germline, CDR1 is SGHDT and CDR2 YYEEEE. V was cut by 4 bases and J by 4 bases, with 18 bases left in between. CDR3 nucleotide sequence: TGTGCCAGCAGCCGATTAAGCAGGGAAAGATACGAGCAGTACTTC. Its translation: CASSRLSRERYEQYF.

This clone was found many times. The chain employs TRBV6-5 and TRBJ2-1; D may be TRBD2 (6 bases). This CDR3 comprises 15 residues. Germline CDR1 and CDR2: MNHEY and SVGAGI. V was shortened by 7 bases and J by 3 bases, with 16 bases between the two germline ends. The CDR3 DNA is TGTGCCAGCACCAGAACGGGACTCGTCTACAATGAGCAGTTCTTC. Its protein is CASTRTGLVYNEQFF.

This clone came up a few times. Other DNA sequences within the sample encode an identical CDR3. This chain links TRBV5-1 with TRBJ2-1, with D uncertain. CDR3 length: 14 residues. The V end was cut by 2 bases, the J end by 2 bases, with 8 bases between. Germline V gene sequence: CDR1 SGHRS, CDR2 YFSETQ. The CDR3 nucleotides read TGCGCCAGCAGCTTTGGGAACACCTACAATGAGCAGTTCTTC. As protein: CASSFGNTYNEQFF.

The genes are TRBV5-1 and TRBJ1-3, with D uncertain. The CDR3 is made up of 13 amino acids. Germline lookup yields CDR1 SGHRS and CDR2 YFSETQ. V was pared by 2 bases and J by 6 bases, with 9 bases between. Here the CDR3 reads CASSFSTENTIYF. The CDR3 DNA reads as TGCGCCAGCAGCTTTTCTACGGAAAACACCATATATTTT.

This chain joins TRBV6-1 and TRBJ1-5, with D possibly matching TRBD1 (5 bases). In germline, CDR1 is MNHNS, CDR2 SASEGT. The ends were cut back, 3 bases at V and 3 bases at J, with 12 bases in the middle. The CDR3 length is 15 residues. CDR3 sequence (DNA): TGTGCCAGCAGTGACAACAGGTTACACAATCAGCCCCAGCATTTT. Translation: CASSDNRLHNQPQHF.

J is TRBJ1-5 and V is TRBV28; D possibly corresponds to TRBD1 (5 bases). From germline, CDR1 is MDHEN and CDR2 SYDVKM. Trimming cost V 8 bases and J 5 bases, with 16 bases left between them. The length of the CDR3 is 14 residues. In nucleotides, the CDR3 is TGTGCCAGCTCTGTGGGGGGGACCTATCAGCCCCAGCATTTT. Protein product: CASSVGGTYQPQHF.

Concerning this clone itself: The sample has other DNA sequences that encode this CDR3 too. The chain employs TRBV5-1 and TRBJ2-5, with D possibly TRBD2 on 5 matching bases. V lost 0 bases to trimming and J lost 3 bases, with 9 bases between them. This CDR3 is built from 14 residues. Germline V gene data show CDR1 as SGHRS and CDR2 as YFSETQ. CDR3 sequence (DNA): TGCGCCAGCAGCTTGGCGGCCGGGGAAGAGACCCAGTACTTC. Protein product: CASSLAAGEETQYF.

The chain uses TRBV19 and TRBJ1-2, with 7 nucleotides matching TRBD1. This CDR3 comprises 16 residues. Per the germline V gene, CDR1 is LNHDA and CDR2 is SQIVND (reference sequence). V was clipped by 3 bases and J by 6 bases; unmatched bases: 13. CDR3 amino acids: CASSIRDSPQLDGYTF. DNA of the CDR3: TGTGCCAGTAGTATTCGGGACAGTCCCCAGTTAGATGGCTACACCTTC.

The gene calls are TRBV2 and TRBJ1-5; D gene ambiguous. The V gene's germline CDR1 is SNHLY and CDR2 FYNNEI. V was shortened by 7 bases and J by 2 bases, with 9 bases between the two germline ends. CDR3 length equals 13 residues. This CDR3 reads CASKGWRNQPQHF. The CDR3 nucleotides are TGTGCCAGCAAGGGTTGGCGCAATCAGCCCCAGCATTTT.

The V call is TRBV11-2, the J call TRBJ2-1; 12 bases are a match to TRBD2. J gave up 7 bases and V 0 bases, and 1 base lay outside the gene matches. The CDR3 is made up of 15 amino acids. CDR1 SGHAT and CDR2 FQNNGV come from the germline V gene. The CDR3 DNA follows: TGTGCCAGCAGCTTAGAACTAGCGGGGGGAAATGAGCAGTTCTTC. Translation: CASSLELAGGNEQFF.

This clone was detected many times. The V call is TRBV14, the J call TRBJ2-7; possibly TRBD1 or TRBD2 for D (5 bases each). This CDR3 comprises 17 residues. The V end was cut by 1 base, the J end by 1 base, with 17 bases between. The germline CDR1 and CDR2 sequences are SGHDN and FVKESK. In nucleotides, the CDR3 is TGTGCCAGCAGCCAAGGCGTTCTAAGGGGCGGGTCCTACGAGCAGTACTTC. This encodes CASSQGVLRGGSYEQYF.

This chain joins TRBV7-3 and TRBJ2-2; no definite D call. The CDR3 sequence is 14 residues long. Germline lookup yields CDR1 SGHTA and CDR2 FQGTGA. Trimming pared 5 bases from V and 0 bases from J, leaving 7 bases between. The CDR3 sequence: CASSPSPNTGELFF. As DNA, the CDR3 is TGTGCCAGCAGCCCCTCCCCGAACACCGGGGAGCTGTTTTTT.

This clone has only one observation. The chain joins TRBV5-1 to TRBJ2-1; D perhaps matches TRBD1 (5 bases). The V gene's germline CDR1 is SGHRS and CDR2 YFSETQ. This CDR3 is 11 amino acids long. The germline V and J ends were trimmed by 4 bases and 7 bases, with 6 bases remaining between them. CDR3 amino acids: CASSRGNEQFF. The CDR3 DNA is TGCGCCAGCAGCAGGGGTAATGAGCAGTTCTTC.

This chain connects TRBV2 to TRBJ2-2; 10 positions agree with TRBD1. This CDR3 region has 15 residues. The germline V gene encodes CDR1 SNHLY and CDR2 FYNNEI. J was trimmed by 2 bases and V by 9 bases; bases with no gene match: 6. The CDR3 loop is CASRRDRGNTGELFF. CDR3 nucleotide sequence: TGTGCCAGTCGCCGGGACAGGGGTAACACCGGGGAGCTGTTTTTT.

This clone was observed a handful of times. The genes are TRBV15 and TRBJ2-7, with TRBD1 identical over 9 bases. Unmatched junction bases numbered 3, after V lost 8 bases and J lost 1 base. CDR3 length: 13 residues. Germline V gives CDR1 LNHNV, CDR2 YYDKDF (reference sequence). CDR3: CATRDRASYEQYF. The CDR3 DNA sequence: TGTGCCACCCGGGACAGGGCGTCCTACGAGCAGTACTTC. The full variable domain, with the rest looked up from reference TRBV15 and TRBJ2-7, is DAMVIQNPRYQVTQFGKPVTLSCSQTLNHNVMYWYQQKSSQAPKLLFHYYDKDFNNEADTPDNFQSRRPNTSFCFLDIRSPGLGDTAMYLCATRDRASYEQYFGPGTRLTVT.